This T cell receptor beta chain was identified during a study of high-grade serous ovarian cancer treatment subgroups. This clone was seen more than once but under ten times. At one end, the junction sequence differs from germline, possibly due to a read error. Produced via immunoSEQ multiplex PCR; TCRdb's table is partial and in-frame only. The sample holds some 10,000 clones, more than 65% seen once. Per the germline V gene, CDR1 is MNHEY and CDR2 is SVGAGI. The CDR3 is made up of 10 amino acids. Tumor samples were obtained before definitive surgery or chemotherapy. The sequenced material came from tumor tissue. The receptor's source is a human donor with high-grade serous ovarian cancer. The chain carries TRBV6-5 and TRBJ2-7; D not certain. The CDR3 is CASSYYEQYF. In DNA, the CDR3 is TGTGCCAGCAGCTACTACGAGCAGTACTTC.